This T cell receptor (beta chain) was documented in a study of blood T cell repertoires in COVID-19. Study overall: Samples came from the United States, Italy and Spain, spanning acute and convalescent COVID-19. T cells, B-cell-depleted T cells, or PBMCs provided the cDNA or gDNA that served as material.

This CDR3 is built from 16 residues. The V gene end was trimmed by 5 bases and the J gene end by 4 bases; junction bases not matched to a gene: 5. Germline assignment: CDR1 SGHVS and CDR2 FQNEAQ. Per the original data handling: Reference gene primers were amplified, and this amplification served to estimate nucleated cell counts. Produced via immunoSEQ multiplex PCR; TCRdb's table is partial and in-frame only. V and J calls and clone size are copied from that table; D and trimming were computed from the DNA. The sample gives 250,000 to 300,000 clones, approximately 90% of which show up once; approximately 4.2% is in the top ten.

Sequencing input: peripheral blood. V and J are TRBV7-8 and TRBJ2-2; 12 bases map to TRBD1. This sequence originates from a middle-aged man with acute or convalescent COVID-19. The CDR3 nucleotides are TGTGCCAGCAGCCCAGGGGACAGGGGGCTCACCGGGGAGCTGTTTTTT. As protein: CASSPGDRGLTGELFF.